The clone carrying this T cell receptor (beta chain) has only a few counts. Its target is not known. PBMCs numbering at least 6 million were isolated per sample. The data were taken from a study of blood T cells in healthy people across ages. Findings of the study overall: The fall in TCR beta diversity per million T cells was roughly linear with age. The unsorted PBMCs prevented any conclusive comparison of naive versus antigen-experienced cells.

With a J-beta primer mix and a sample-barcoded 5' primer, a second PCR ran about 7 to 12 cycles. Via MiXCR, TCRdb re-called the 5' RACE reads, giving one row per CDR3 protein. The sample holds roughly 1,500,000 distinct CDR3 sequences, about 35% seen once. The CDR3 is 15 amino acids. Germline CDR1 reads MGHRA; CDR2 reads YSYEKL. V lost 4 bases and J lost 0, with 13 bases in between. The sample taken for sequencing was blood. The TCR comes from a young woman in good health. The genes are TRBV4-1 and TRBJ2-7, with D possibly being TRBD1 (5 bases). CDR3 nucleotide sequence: TGCGCCAGCAGCCTCCAGGACACGAGCTCCTACGAGCAGTACTTC. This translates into CASSLQDTSSYEQYF.